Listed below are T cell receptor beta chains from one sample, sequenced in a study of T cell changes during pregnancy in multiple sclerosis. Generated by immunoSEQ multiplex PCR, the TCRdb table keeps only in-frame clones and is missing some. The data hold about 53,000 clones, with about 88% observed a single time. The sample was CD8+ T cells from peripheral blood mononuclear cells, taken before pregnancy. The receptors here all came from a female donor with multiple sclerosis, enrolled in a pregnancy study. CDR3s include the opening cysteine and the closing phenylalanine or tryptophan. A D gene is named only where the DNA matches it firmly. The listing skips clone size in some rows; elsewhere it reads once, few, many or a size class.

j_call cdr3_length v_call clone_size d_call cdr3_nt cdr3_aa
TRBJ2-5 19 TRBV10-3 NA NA TGTGCCATCAGTGGAATACTCGGAGGGACAGCCCCGTACCAAGAGACCCAGTACTTC CAISGILGGTAPYQETQYF
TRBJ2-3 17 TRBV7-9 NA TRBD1 TGTGCCAGCAGCCCTCGACCCCCGGGACAGGTTATAGATACGCAGTATTTT CASSPRPPGQVIDTQYF
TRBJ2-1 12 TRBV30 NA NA TGTGCCTGGTTGCTATCCTACAATGAGCAGTTCTTC CAWLLSYNEQFF
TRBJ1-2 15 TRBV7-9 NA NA TGTGCCAGCAGCGGGGAGTTAGACCGGAGCTATGGCTACACCTTC CASSGELDRSYGYTF
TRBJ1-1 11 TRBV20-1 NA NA TGCGCGACTGTCCTGAACACTGAAGCTTTCTTT CATVLNTEAFF
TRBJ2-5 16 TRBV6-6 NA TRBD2 TGTGCCAGCAGGGCTAGCGGGGGGCGTGGGGCAGAGACCCAGTACTTC CASRASGGRGAETQYF
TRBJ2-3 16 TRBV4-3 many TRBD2 TGCGCCAGCAGCCAAGATTACGGGGGGGCAACAGATACGCAGTATTTT CASSQDYGGATDTQYF
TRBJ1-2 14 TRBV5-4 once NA TGTGCCAGCAGAGGGGAGGGCTTCTCCTATGGCTACACCTTC CASRGEGFSYGYTF
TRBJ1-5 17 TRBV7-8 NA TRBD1 TGTGCCAGCAGCATCGGGACAGGGGTCAATAGCAATCAGCCCCAGCATTTT CASSIGTGVNSNQPQHF
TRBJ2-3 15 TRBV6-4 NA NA TGTGCCAGCAGTGACTCGACTGGGGCCACAGATACGCAGTATTTT CASSDSTGATDTQYF
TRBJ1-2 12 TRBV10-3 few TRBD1 TGTGCCATCAGGAGACAGGGGGATGGCTACACCTTC CAIRRQGDGYTF
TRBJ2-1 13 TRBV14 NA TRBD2 TGTGCCAGCAGTCGGACTAGCCGGAATGAGCAGTTCTTC CASSRTSRNEQFF
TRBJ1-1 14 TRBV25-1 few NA TGTGCCAGCGGCGGGACTTATCCGGACACTGAAGCTTTCTTT CASGGTYPDTEAFF
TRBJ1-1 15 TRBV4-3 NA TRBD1 TGCGCCAGCAGCCCCTTGGACAGGGAGGGCACTGAAGCTTTCTTT CASSPLDREGTEAFF
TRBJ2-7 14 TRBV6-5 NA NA TGTGCCAGCAGTTACGCAGGGGACTCCTACGAGCAGTACTTC CASSYAGDSYEQYF
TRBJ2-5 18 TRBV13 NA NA TGTGCCAGCAGCTCGAGGGGGGGGAGAGTAAGGGGTCAAGAGACCCAGTACTTC CASSSRGGRVRGQETQYF
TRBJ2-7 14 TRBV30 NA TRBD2 TGTGCCTGGAACCCCGGGACTAGCGGCGGCGAGCAGTACTTC CAWNPGTSGGEQYF
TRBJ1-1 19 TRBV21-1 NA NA TGTGCCAGCAGCAAACCTCACCGGGACAGGGGGCAGGAGGACACTGAAGCTTTCTTT CASSKPHRDRGQEDTEAFF
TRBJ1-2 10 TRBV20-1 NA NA TGCAGTGCTAGCTTTTATGGCTACACCTTC CSASFYGYTF
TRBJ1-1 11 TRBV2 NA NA TGTGCCAGCGGCGGGGGGGTTGAAGCTTTCTTT CASGGGVEAFF
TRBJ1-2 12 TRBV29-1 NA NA TGCAGCGTTGTAGACCATGACTATGGCTACACCTTC CSVVDHDYGYTF
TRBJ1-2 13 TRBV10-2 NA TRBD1 TGCGCCAGCAGAGGGACAGGGGAAGGTGGCTACACCTTC CASRGTGEGGYTF
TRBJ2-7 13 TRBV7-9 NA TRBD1 TGTGCCAGCAGCGAAACGGACAGGGTTGAGCAGTACTTC CASSETDRVEQYF
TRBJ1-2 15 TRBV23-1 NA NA TGCGCCGGGAGGACAACAACGCGGTTAGACTATGGCTACACCTTC CAGRTTTRLDYGYTF
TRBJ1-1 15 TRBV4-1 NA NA TGCGCCAGCAGCCACAAGGGAGGAGGGTACACTGAAGCTTTCTTT CASSHKGGGYTEAFF
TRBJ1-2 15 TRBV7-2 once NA TGTGCCAGCAGCTTATCCAGGGCTTTTAACTATGGCTACACCTTC CASSLSRAFNYGYTF
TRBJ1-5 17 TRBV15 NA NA TGTGCCACCAGCACCTTCCCCAGGGCCCATAGCAATCAGCCCCAGCATTTT CATSTFPRAHSNQPQHF
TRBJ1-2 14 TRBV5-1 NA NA TGCGCCAGCAGGCTCCTTGACAGCCTCTATGGCTACACCTTC CASRLLDSLYGYTF
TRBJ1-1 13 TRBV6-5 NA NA TGTGCCAGCAGTTTCAAGCCGAACACTGAAGCTTTCTTT CASSFKPNTEAFF
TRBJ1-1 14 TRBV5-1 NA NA TGCGCCAGCAGCTTGGTAGGGGTTGGCACTGAAGCTTTCTTT CASSLVGVGTEAFF
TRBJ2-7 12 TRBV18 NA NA TGTGCCAGCTCCCAGACTCGAGACGAGCAGTACTTC CASSQTRDEQYF
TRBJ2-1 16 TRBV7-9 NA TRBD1 TGTGCCAGCAGATTTATACACAGGGGTTTCTACAATGAGCAGTTCTTC CASRFIHRGFYNEQFF
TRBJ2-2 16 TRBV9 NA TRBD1 TGTGCCAGCAGCGGAAGAGGGACAGGGGGGACCGGGGAGCTGTTTTTT CASSGRGTGGTGELFF
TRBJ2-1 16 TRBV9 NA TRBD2 TGTGCCAGCAGCGTCCAGACTAGCGGGGAGTACAATGAGCAGTTCTTC CASSVQTSGEYNEQFF
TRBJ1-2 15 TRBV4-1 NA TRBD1 TGCGCCAGCGAGGGACAGGGCCCCTCTGGCTATGGCTACACCTTC CASEGQGPSGYGYTF
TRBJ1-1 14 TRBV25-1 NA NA TGTGCCAGCAGTGAATGGGGAGGAATCACTGAAGCTTTCTTT CASSEWGGITEAFF
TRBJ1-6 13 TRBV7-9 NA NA TGTGCCAGCAGTTCGACAGTAAATTCACCCCTCCACTTT CASSSTVNSPLHF
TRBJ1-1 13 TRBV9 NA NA TGTGCCAGCAGCGTCTCGGGGAACACTGAAGCTTTCTTT CASSVSGNTEAFF
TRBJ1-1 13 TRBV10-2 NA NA TGCGCCAGCAGTGACTACAGAAACACTGAAGCTTTCTTT CASSDYRNTEAFF
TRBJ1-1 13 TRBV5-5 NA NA TGTGCCAGCAAAGATGACTTGAACACTGAAGCTTTCTTT CASKDDLNTEAFF
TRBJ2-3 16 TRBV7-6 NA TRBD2 TGTGCCAGCAGCTTAACTAGCGGGGCCCGCACAGATACGCAGTATTTT CASSLTSGARTDTQYF
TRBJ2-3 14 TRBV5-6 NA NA TGTGCCAGCAGCTTCCGGTTTTCCACAGATACGCAGTATTTT CASSFRFSTDTQYF
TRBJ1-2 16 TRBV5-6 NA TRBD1 TGTGCCAGCAGCTTGGGAAGATGGACAGGGGACGCTGGCTACACCTTC CASSLGRWTGDAGYTF
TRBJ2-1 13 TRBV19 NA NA TGTGCCAGTAGTATTGACAGTTACAATGAGCAGTTCTTC CASSIDSYNEQFF
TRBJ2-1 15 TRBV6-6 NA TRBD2 TGTGCCAGCAGACCACTAGCGGGGCCTTACAATGAGCAGTTCTTC CASRPLAGPYNEQFF
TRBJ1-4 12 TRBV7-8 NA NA TGTGCCAGCAGGTTGCCGTCGGGAGAACTGTTTTTT CASRLPSGELFF
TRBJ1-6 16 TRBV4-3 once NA TGCGCCAGCAGCCAAGCGTACAGAAGCTATAATTCACCCCTCCACTTT CASSQAYRSYNSPLHF
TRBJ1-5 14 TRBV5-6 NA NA TGTGCCAGCAGCTTGGAAGGGGTTGGTCAGCCCCAGCATTTT CASSLEGVGQPQHF
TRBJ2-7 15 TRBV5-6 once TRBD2 TGTGCCAGCAGCTTCAGCGGGACGGCCACCTACGAGCAGTACTTC CASSFSGTATYEQYF
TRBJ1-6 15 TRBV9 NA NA TGTGCCAGCAGCGTAGGAGGTACCGGGAATTCACCCCTCCACTTT CASSVGGTGNSPLHF
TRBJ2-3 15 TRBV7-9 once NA TGTGCCAGCAGCTTAGAACTGAGGGCCCCAGATACGCAGTATTTT CASSLELRAPDTQYF
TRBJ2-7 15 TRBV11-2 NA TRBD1 TGTGCCAGCAGCCCCCCCGGGACAGGCCTCTACGAGCAGTACTTC CASSPPGTGLYEQYF
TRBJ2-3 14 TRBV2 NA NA TGTGCCAGCACGGACACAACTAGCACAGATACGCAGTATTTT CASTDTTSTDTQYF
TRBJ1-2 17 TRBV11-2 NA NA TGTGCCAGCAACCGACTCCAAACAGGGAGTGAGGGCTATGGCTACACCTTC CASNRLQTGSEGYGYTF
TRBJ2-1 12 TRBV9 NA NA TGTGCCAGCAGCGGACCTAGGAAAGAGCAGTTCTTC CASSGPRKEQFF
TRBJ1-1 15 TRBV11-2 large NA TGTGCCAGCAGCGCAAGTCTGGGGGGTAACACTGAAGCTTTCTTT CASSASLGGNTEAFF